These 5 T cell receptor beta chains came from one sample sequenced in a study of cytomegalovirus exposure and HLA in healthy donors (dated by TCRdb to about 2017). The library was obtained by the immunoSEQ multiplex PCR assay. For the multiplex PCR, a mixture combining 60 forward primers for TCR Vbeta segments and 13 reverse primers for TCR Jbeta segments was used. What TCRdb holds here is the immuneACCESS table cut down to in-frame rearrangements. Part of the clones is not present; checked against another copy, under half of the missing clones reflect an unresolved V gene, and the others are unexplained. Within this sample are around 240,000 clones, with about 81% of them counted one time only. The top ten constitute 5% to 6.5% of the sample. The sample comprised PBMCs. The receptors shown here come from a woman aged 35 to 49 in good health and CMV-seropositive.

In the case of this clone: At one end the junction does not follow the germline gene, possibly because of a read error. The rearrangement joins TRBV7-9 to TRBJ2-1, with D unresolved. There are 14 residues in the CDR3. Germline V gene data show CDR1 as SEHNR and CDR2 as FQNEAQ (reference sequence). The CDR3 is CSSSSSTAYNEQFF. The DNA of the CDR3 is TGTTCCAGCAGCTCCTCTACAGCTTACAATGAGCAGTTCTTC.

V is TRBV18 and J is TRBJ2-7, with D maybe TRBD2 (6 bases). Trimming took 2 bases from V and 7 from J, leaving 9 bases between them. The CDR3 extends over 12 amino acids. CDR1 is KGHSH, CDR2 LQKENI, per germline. CDR3 coding DNA: TGTGCCAGCTCACCAGGAGGGCGGGAGCAGTACTTC. Its protein product is CASSPGGREQYF.

The chain links TRBV5-1 to TRBJ2-1; perhaps TRBD2 as D (7 bases). The CDR3 contains 14 residues. Germline assignment: CDR1 SGHRS and CDR2 YFSETQ. Trimming took off 5 bases at V and 8 bases at J, with 17 bases between the two ends. The chain's CDR3 is CASSGGGVEDEQFF. The CDR3 bases are TGCGCCAGCAGTGGGGGGGGCGTAGAGGATGAGCAGTTCTTC.

This chain links TRBV7-3 with TRBJ1-1; no definite D call. The CDR3 has 15 amino acids. CDR1 is SGHTA, CDR2 FQGTGA, per germline. Between the trimmed V and J ends, which lost 4 bases and 1 base, there was a span of 13 bases. The CDR3 here is CASSSVRAGNTEAFF. The CDR3 DNA is TGTGCCAGCAGCTCCGTCCGAGCCGGGAACACTGAAGCTTTCTTT. The variable domain in full, completed from reference TRBV7-3 and TRBJ1-1, reads GAGVSQTPSNKVTEKGKYVELRCDPISGHTALYWYRQSLGQGPEFLIYFQGTGAADDSGLPNDRFFAVRPEGSVSTLKIQRTERGDSAVYLCASSSVRAGNTEAFFGQGTRLTVV.

CDR3 sequence: CASSSQGDPNYGYTF. In DNA form, the CDR3 reads TGCGCCAGCAGCTCACAGGGGGATCCTAACTATGGCTACACCTTC. The chain carries TRBV5-1 and TRBJ1-2; 8 nucleotides line up with TRBD1. V lost 3 bases to trimming and J lost 0 bases; unmatched junction nucleotides: 4. This CDR3 spans 15 amino acids. Germline CDR1 reads SGHRS; CDR2 reads YFSETQ. Full variable domain (rest looked up from reference TRBV5-1 and TRBJ1-2): KAGVTQTPRYLIKTRGQQVTLSCSPISGHRSVSWYQQTPGQGLQFLFEYFSETQRNKGNFPGRFSGRQFSNSRSEMNVSTLELGDSALYLCASSSQGDPNYGYTFGSGTRLTVV.